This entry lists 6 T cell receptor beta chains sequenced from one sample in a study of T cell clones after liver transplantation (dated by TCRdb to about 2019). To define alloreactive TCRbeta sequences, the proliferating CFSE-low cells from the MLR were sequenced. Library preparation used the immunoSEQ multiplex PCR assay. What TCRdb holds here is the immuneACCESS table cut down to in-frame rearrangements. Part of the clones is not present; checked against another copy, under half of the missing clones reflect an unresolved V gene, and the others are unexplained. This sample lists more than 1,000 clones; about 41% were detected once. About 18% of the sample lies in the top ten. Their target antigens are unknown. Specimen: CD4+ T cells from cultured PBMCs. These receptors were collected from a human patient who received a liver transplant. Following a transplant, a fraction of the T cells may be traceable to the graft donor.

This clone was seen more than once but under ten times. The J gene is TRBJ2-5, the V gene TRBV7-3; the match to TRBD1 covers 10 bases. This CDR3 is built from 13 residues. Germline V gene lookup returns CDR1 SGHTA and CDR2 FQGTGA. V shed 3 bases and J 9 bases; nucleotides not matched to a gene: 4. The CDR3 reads CASSFDRGRAQYF. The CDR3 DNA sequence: TGTGCCAGCAGCTTTGACAGGGGGCGGGCCCAGTACTTC.

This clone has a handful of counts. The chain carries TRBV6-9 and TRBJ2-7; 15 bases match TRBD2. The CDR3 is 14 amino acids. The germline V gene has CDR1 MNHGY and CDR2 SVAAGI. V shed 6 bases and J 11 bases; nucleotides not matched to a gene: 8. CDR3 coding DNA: TGTGCCAGCAGGTCCGGGGGGACTAGCGGGAGGAAGTACTTC. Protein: CASRSGGTSGRKYF.

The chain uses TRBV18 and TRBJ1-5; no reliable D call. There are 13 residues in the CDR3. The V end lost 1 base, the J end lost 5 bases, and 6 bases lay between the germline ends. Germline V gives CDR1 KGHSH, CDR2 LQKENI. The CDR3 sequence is CASSPLSDQPQHF. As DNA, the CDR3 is TGTGCCAGCTCACCACTTTCGGATCAGCCCCAGCATTTT.

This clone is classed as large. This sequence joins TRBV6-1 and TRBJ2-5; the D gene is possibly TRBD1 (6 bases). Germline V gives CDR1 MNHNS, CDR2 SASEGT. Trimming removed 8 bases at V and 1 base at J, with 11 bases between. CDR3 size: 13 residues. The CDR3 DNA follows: TGTGCCAGCCGGTGGACAGCCCAAGAGACCCAGTACTTC. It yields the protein CASRWTAQETQYF.

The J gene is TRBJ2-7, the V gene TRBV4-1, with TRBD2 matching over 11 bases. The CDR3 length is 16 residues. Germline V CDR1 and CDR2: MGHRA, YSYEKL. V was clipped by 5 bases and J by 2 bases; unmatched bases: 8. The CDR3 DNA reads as TGCGCCAGCAGCTCAATCCCGGGACTAGCGGCCTACGAGCAGTACTTC. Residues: CASSSIPGLAAYEQYF.

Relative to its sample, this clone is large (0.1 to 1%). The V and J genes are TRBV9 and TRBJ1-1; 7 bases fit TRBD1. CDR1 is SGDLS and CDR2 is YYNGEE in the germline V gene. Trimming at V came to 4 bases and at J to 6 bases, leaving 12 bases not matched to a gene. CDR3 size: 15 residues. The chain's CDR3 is CASSPLGTAGSEAFF. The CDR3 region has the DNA TGTGCCAGCAGCCCACTAGGGACAGCCGGGTCTGAAGCTTTCTTT.